The 12 T cell receptor beta chains in this list originate from one sample, sequenced in a study of T-cell reconstitution after alpha-beta-depleted transplantation in children. Construction of the TCRbeta library involved unique molecular identifiers. TCRdb recomputed calls from the PCR reads with MiXCR, one row per CDR3 protein. The sample lists approximately 980,000 distinct CDR3 sequences, about 26% seen once, with 28% in the top ten. This material consisted of PBMCs, mostly from graft donor cells, taken 360 days after TCRalphabeta/CD19-depleted stem cell transplant. The receptors derive from a boy in the first two years of life who had a stem cell transplant for SCID, so the T cells may come from the graft donor.

This clonotype was counted a few times. This chain joins TRBV15 and TRBJ1-1, with a tentative D call TRBD1 (6 bases). Between the trimmed V and J ends, which lost 1 base and 0 bases, there was a span of 24 bases. Germline CDR1 is LNHNV and CDR2 is YYDKDF (reference sequence). CDR3 length equals 20 residues. The CDR3 region has the DNA TGTGCCACCAGCAGAGCGATAGGACAGCTGAGATATGATATGAACACTGAAGCTTTCTTT. This codes for CATSRAIGQLRYDMNTEAFF.

The rearrangement links TRBV4-2 to TRBJ1-1; D might be TRBD1 (6 bases). Germline assignment: CDR1 LGHNA and CDR2 YNFKEQ. The CDR3 sequence is 13 residues long. Trimming stripped 2 bases from V and 4 bases from J, with 8 bases between. CDR3 sequence (DNA): TGTGCCAGCAGCCAACCGACAGGCACTGAAGCTTTCTTT. This codes for CASSQPTGTEAFF.

This clonotype has just a few counts. V and J are TRBV5-1 and TRBJ2-1; a weak D match, TRBD2 (6 bases). The germline V gene has CDR1 SGHRS and CDR2 YFSETQ. The ends were cut back, 0 bases at V and 8 bases at J, with 18 bases in the middle. This CDR3 region has 16 residues. The CDR3 region has the DNA TGCGCCAGCAGCTTGGCCGGGGGAGCAGATGGAGATGAGCAGTTCTTC. Protein product: CASSLAGGADGDEQFF.

V and J are TRBV10-3 and TRBJ2-3; D is undetermined. The V and J ends lost 10 bases and 3 bases respectively, with 17 bases between them. This CDR3 comprises 14 residues. Looked up from germline, CDR1 is ENHRY and CDR2 is SYGVKD. CDR3 nucleotides: TGTGCCACCGAACTCGGGTTAAAGACAGATACGCAGTATTTT. It yields the protein CATELGLKTDTQYF.

This clonotype was detected a few times. The V and J genes are TRBV6-1 and TRBJ1-2; 9 positions match TRBD1. The CDR3 length is 14 residues. Germline assignment: CDR1 MNHNS and CDR2 SASEGT. Unmatched junction bases numbered 9, after V lost 5 bases and J lost 8 bases. DNA for the CDR3: TGTGCCAGCAGTCCGGGACAGGGCCTTAGAGGCTACACCTTC. Its translation is CASSPGQGLRGYTF.

In regard to this clonotype: One junction end disagrees with the germline gene, perhaps due to a read error. The chain carries TRBV29-1 and TRBJ2-5; D is unclear. The CDR3 extends over 13 amino acids. CDR1 SQVTM and CDR2 ANQGSEA come from the germline V gene. CDR3 amino acids: CSVVTHLQGTQYF. The CDR3 bases are TGCAGCGTTGTTACCCACCTTCAAGGGACCCAGTACTTC.

At least ten counts were recorded for this clonotype. The chain links TRBV5-5 to TRBJ2-7, with TRBD1 as a possible D gene (6 bases). Germline V gene data show CDR1 as SGHKS and CDR2 as YYEKEE (reference sequence). V was pared by 4 bases and J by 1 base, with 12 bases between. CDR3 length equals 14 residues. CDR3 nucleotides: TGTGCCAGCAGCCTTCTACAGGGTTCCTACGAGCAGTACTTC. This sequence encodes CASSLLQGSYEQYF.

This chain links TRBV29-1 with TRBJ2-7; tentative D call: TRBD2 (5 bases). The V and J ends lost 7 bases and 9 bases respectively, with 19 bases between them. The germline gives CDR1 SQVTM, CDR2 ANQGSEA. The CDR3 consists of 12 residues. CDR3 sequence: CSAIPDSAVQYF. For the CDR3, the DNA is TGCAGCGCAATTCCGGACTCCGCGGTGCAGTACTTC.

This clonotype was picked up a small number of times. The chain has TRBV5-1 and TRBJ2-1; TRBD2 aligns across 10 bases. CDR1 is SGHRS and CDR2 is YFSETQ in the germline V gene. The V gene end was trimmed by 2 bases and the J gene end by 0 bases; junction bases not matched to a gene: 5. The CDR3 runs 17 residues. CDR3 in DNA: TGCGCCAGCAGCTTCGGAACTAGCGGGGACTCCTACAATGAGCAGTTCTTC. Translating it yields CASSFGTSGDSYNEQFF. Full variable domain (missing parts from reference TRBV5-1 and TRBJ2-1): KAGVTQTPRYLIKTRGQQVTLSCSPISGHRSVSWYQQTPGQGLQFLFEYFSETQRNKGNFPGRFSGRQFSNSRSEMNVSTLELGDSALYLCASSFGTSGDSYNEQFFGPGTRLTVL.

This clonotype was detected many times. The chain recombines TRBV28 with TRBJ2-2; D unclear. The germline gives CDR1 MDHEN, CDR2 SYDVKM. The CDR3 loop spans 14 amino acids. Between the trimmed V and J ends, which lost 1 base and 5 bases, there was a span of 8 bases. Written as DNA, the CDR3 is TGTGCCAGCAGTTTATCCCAGAGGACCGGGGAGCTGTTTTTT. It encodes CASSLSQRTGELFF.

This clonotype was counted between two and nine times. The rearrangement uses TRBV13 and TRBJ2-1; a possible D gene is TRBD2 (6 bases). Per germline, CDR1 PRHDT and CDR2 FYEKMQ (reference sequence). Trimming took 3 bases from V and 0 from J, leaving 12 bases between them. The CDR3 sequence is 16 residues long. In DNA, the CDR3 is TGTGCCAGCAGCTTTTCGGGGGAGAGCTCCTACAATGAGCAGTTCTTC. This sequence encodes CASSFSGESSYNEQFF.

The chain joins TRBV12-3 or TRBV12-4 to TRBJ2-7; no clear D gene. V was shortened by 7 bases and J by 2 bases, with 9 bases between the two germline ends. This CDR3 region has 12 residues. The DNA of the CDR3 is TGTGCCAGCACCCCTCACCCCTACGAGCAGTACTTC. Translated: CASTPHPYEQYF.